The following is a T cell receptor (beta chain) sequence with its context. This sample was taken from a study of control samples from healthy donors and cancer patients. Clones were sequenced by immunoSEQ multiplex PCR, and TCRdb holds only the in-frame ones, with some missing. The table has more than 95,000 clones, over 75% seen once; the top ten hold just under 3%. Unmatched junction bases numbered 3, after V lost 3 bases and J lost 4 bases. Germline V CDR1 and CDR2: SGHNT, YYREEE (reference sequence). This CDR3 is 13 amino acids long. The sample was blood. This clonotype originated in a man in his fifties or sixties in good health. J is TRBJ2-7 and V is TRBV5-4; 8 nucleotides align to TRBD1. The CDR3 DNA follows: TGTGCCAGCAGCTCTGGGACAGGATACGAGCAGTACTTC. It codes for CASSSGTGYEQYF. Supplemented by reference TRBV5-4 and TRBJ2-7, the full variable domain reads ETGVTQSPTHLIKTRGQQVTLRCSSQSGHNTVSWYQQALGQGPQFIFQYYREEENGRGNFPPRFSGLQFPNYSSELNVNALELDDSALYLCASSSGTGYEQYFGPGTRLTVT.